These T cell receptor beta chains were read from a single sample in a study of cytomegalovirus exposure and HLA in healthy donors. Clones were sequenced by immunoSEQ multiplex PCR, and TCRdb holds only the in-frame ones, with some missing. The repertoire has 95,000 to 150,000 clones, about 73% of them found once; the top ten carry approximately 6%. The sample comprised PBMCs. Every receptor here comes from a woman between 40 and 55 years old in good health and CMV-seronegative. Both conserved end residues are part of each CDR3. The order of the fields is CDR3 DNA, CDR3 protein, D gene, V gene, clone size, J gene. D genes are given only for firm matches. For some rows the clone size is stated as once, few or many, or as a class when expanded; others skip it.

DNA: TGCGCCAGCAGCCAACAGGGGCCCTTGAGCTCCTACGAGCAGTACTTC
CDR3: CASSQQGPLSSYEQYF
D: TRBD1
V: TRBV5-1
size: -
J: TRBJ2-7

DNA: TGCGCCAGCAGCCGAGTGACCGGGACACTCGCCTACGAGCAGTACTTC
CDR3: CASSRVTGTLAYEQYF
D: -
V: TRBV4-1
size: -
J: TRBJ2-7

DNA: TGTGCCACCAGCACCCGACAGTTCGGGCTGGGCGAGCAGTACTTC
CDR3: CATSTRQFGLGEQYF
D: -
V: TRBV15
size: -
J: TRBJ2-7

DNA: TGTGCCAGCAGCGCACTACCGGGACAAACCTACGAGCAGTACTTC
CDR3: CASSALPGQTYEQYF
D: -
V: TRBV9
size: -
J: TRBJ2-7

DNA: TGTGCCAGCAGCTTGGAGATGGGCTATGAGCAGTTCTTC
CDR3: CASSLEMGYEQFF
D: -
V: TRBV5-5
size: -
J: TRBJ2-1

DNA: TGTGCCAGCTCACCGCTAGCGGGAGGTTCCTACGAGCAGTACTTC
CDR3: CASSPLAGGSYEQYF
D: TRBD2
V: TRBV18
size: -
J: TRBJ2-7

DNA: TGTGCCAGTAGTATTTCAGGTAGCTTTCGGACTAGCGCCGATGAGCAGTTCTTC
CDR3: CASSISGSFRTSADEQFF
D: TRBD2
V: TRBV19
size: few
J: TRBJ2-1

DNA: TGTGCCAGCAGCCGGGAAGACAACGAGCAGTACTTC
CDR3: CASSREDNEQYF
D: -
V: TRBV11-3
size: few
J: TRBJ2-7

DNA: TGCAGCGTGGGGCGTGACAGGGGAAGCACTGAAGCTTTCTTT
CDR3: CSVGRDRGSTEAFF
D: TRBD1
V: TRBV29-1
size: -
J: TRBJ1-1

DNA: TGTGCCAGCAGCTTGAAATTAGGGGCCTACAATGAGCAGTTCTTC
CDR3: CASSLKLGAYNEQFF
D: -
V: TRBV5-4
size: -
J: TRBJ2-1

DNA: TGCGCCAGCAGCTTACTCCAGAACACTGAAGCTTTCTTT
CDR3: CASSLLQNTEAFF
D: -
V: TRBV5-1
size: few
J: TRBJ1-1

DNA: TGTGCCAGCAGCAAAGGTGGTAGCTCTGGGGCCAACGTCCTGACTTTC
CDR3: CASSKGGSSGANVLTF
D: -
V: TRBV21-1
size: few
J: TRBJ2-6

DNA: TGCGCCAGCAGCTTAGAGGCGGAGAGGACCTACGAGCAGTACTTC
CDR3: CASSLEAERTYEQYF
D: -
V: TRBV5-1
size: -
J: TRBJ2-7

DNA: TGTGCCAGCAGTCTAAGGGGGAGCTCCTATAATTCACCCCTCCACTTT
CDR3: CASSLRGSSYNSPLHF
D: -
V: TRBV27
size: once
J: TRBJ1-6

DNA: TGTGCCAGCAGTGAAAGGGAGGTCGGGGAGCTGTTTTTT
CDR3: CASSEREVGELFF
D: -
V: TRBV2
size: few
J: TRBJ2-2

DNA: TGTGCCAGCAGCTTAGGGGAGCCTGGGGAGCAGTACTTC
CDR3: CASSLGEPGEQYF
D: -
V: TRBV7-9
size: -
J: TRBJ2-7

DNA: TGTGCCATCAGCCAGTTAGGGGACACTGAAGCTTTCTTT
CDR3: CAISQLGDTEAFF
D: -
V: TRBV10-3
size: -
J: TRBJ1-1

DNA: TGTGCCAGCACCCTCCGACTAGCGGGAGTCGAGGAGCTGTTTTTT
CDR3: CASTLRLAGVEELFF
D: TRBD2
V: TRBV28
size: -
J: TRBJ2-2

DNA: TGTGCCAGCAGTATCGGGGGATCTGGAAACACCATATATTTT
CDR3: CASSIGGSGNTIYF
D: -
V: TRBV7-2
size: -
J: TRBJ1-3

DNA: TGTGCCAGGGCTGGGAGCGGGGCCAACGGCCTGACTTTC
CDR3: CARAGSGANGLTF
D: TRBD2
V: TRBV2
size: -
J: TRBJ2-6

DNA: TGTGCCAGCAGCTTAACGGAGGGACAGGGTGTTTTT
CDR3: CASSLTEGQGVF
D: TRBD1
V: TRBV11-2
size: -
J: TRBJ1-4

DNA: TGTGCCAGCAGTGTTCTCACCCCCGAGGCTAATGAAAAACTGTTTTTT
CDR3: CASSVLTPEANEKLFF
D: -
V: TRBV7-9
size: -
J: TRBJ1-4

DNA: TGCAGTGCTAGCTCAGACTACGAGCAGTACTTC
CDR3: CSASSDYEQYF
D: -
V: TRBV20-1
size: -
J: TRBJ2-7

DNA: TGTTCCAGCAGCAAAGGGACTAGCGGGAATGAAGAGACCCAGTACTTC
CDR3: CSSSKGTSGNEETQYF
D: TRBD2
V: TRBV7-9
size: few
J: TRBJ2-5

DNA: TGCGCCAGCAGCCAAGACGGACTAGCGGCCCCCTACGAGCAGTACTTC
CDR3: CASSQDGLAAPYEQYF
D: TRBD2
V: TRBV4-1
size: -
J: TRBJ2-7

DNA: TGTGCCAGCAGCCGAGCCTACGAGCAGTACTTC
CDR3: CASSRAYEQYF
D: -
V: TRBV14
size: -
J: TRBJ2-7

DNA: TGCAGTGCTAGTCGGGGAATTGAGCAGTTCTTC
CDR3: CSASRGIEQFF
D: -
V: TRBV20-1
size: -
J: TRBJ2-1

DNA: TGTGCCAGCAGCTTGGGACTAGCGGGAGGAGGAGAGACCCAGTACTTC
CDR3: CASSLGLAGGGETQYF
D: TRBD2
V: TRBV5-6
size: -
J: TRBJ2-5

DNA: TGCGCCAGCAGCCAGGGGACTAGCGGGAGGTCCTGTGGAGTCGGGGAGCTGTTTTTT
CDR3: CASSQGTSGRSCGVGELFF
D: TRBD2
V: TRBV4-1
size: -
J: TRBJ2-2

DNA: TGTGCCAGCATGCCAGTAACAAACACCGGGGAGCTGTTTTTT
CDR3: CASMPVTNTGELFF
D: -
V: TRBV6-5
size: -
J: TRBJ2-2

DNA: TGTGCCAGCAGGGTTTGGGGCACCACAGATACGCAGTATTTT
CDR3: CASRVWGTTDTQYF
D: -
V: TRBV2
size: few
J: TRBJ2-3

DNA: TGTGCCAGTAGTGCCCTGGGGAGGCAGTTCTTC
CDR3: CASSALGRQFF
D: -
V: TRBV19
size: -
J: TRBJ2-1

DNA: TGTGCCAGCAGCGTAAGGACAGGGAGCGGTGAGACCCAGTACTTC
CDR3: CASSVRTGSGETQYF
D: TRBD1
V: TRBV5-6
size: -
J: TRBJ2-5

DNA: TGTGCCAGCAGCTTCATGTCTAATTCACCCCTCCACTTT
CDR3: CASSFMSNSPLHF
D: -
V: TRBV7-2
size: -
J: TRBJ1-6

DNA: TGTGCCAGCAGCCCGGGGGACAGTAGTGGAAACACCATATATTTT
CDR3: CASSPGDSSGNTIYF
D: TRBD1
V: TRBV28
size: -
J: TRBJ1-3

DNA: TGTGCCATCAGTGATTGGTTTGCAGGGGCCAATCAGCCCCAGCATTTT
CDR3: CAISDWFAGANQPQHF
D: -
V: TRBV10-3
size: -
J: TRBJ1-5

DNA: TGTGCCAGCAGCTTCTGGCGGGAGGGCCGCCACGAGCAGTACTTC
CDR3: CASSFWREGRHEQYF
D: TRBD2
V: TRBV5-6
size: -
J: TRBJ2-7

DNA: TGTGCCAGCATGAACAGCTACGAGCAGTACTTC
CDR3: CASMNSYEQYF
D: -
V: TRBV6-5
size: -
J: TRBJ2-7

DNA: TGTGCCAGTAGTAGACAGGGTATAAACTATGGCTACACCTTC
CDR3: CASSRQGINYGYTF
D: TRBD1
V: TRBV19
size: -
J: TRBJ1-2

DNA: TGTGCCACCAGCAGAGACCTCGGGGGGGGGCCCTACTTC
CDR3: CATSRDLGGGPYF
D: TRBD2
V: TRBV15
size: -
J: TRBJ2-7

DNA: TGTGCCAGCAACCGACAGGGGGCGCGATCTGGGGAGCTGTTTTTT
CDR3: CASNRQGARSGELFF
D: TRBD1
V: TRBV7-9
size: -
J: TRBJ2-2

DNA: TGTGCCAGCAGCCTCCCTACGGGACATAATACGCAGTATTTT
CDR3: CASSLPTGHNTQYF
D: -
V: TRBV11-2
size: -
J: TRBJ2-3

DNA: TGTGCCAGCAGTCCTCTCGGGTCCGAGCAGTACTTC
CDR3: CASSPLGSEQYF
D: -
V: TRBV28
size: -
J: TRBJ2-7

DNA: TGTGCCATCAGTGGACTAGCGGGAGATGAGCAGTTCTTC
CDR3: CAISGLAGDEQFF
D: TRBD2
V: TRBV10-3
size: -
J: TRBJ2-1

DNA: TGTGCCAGCAGCTTAGGGCAGGGTTGGACTGAAGCTTTCTTT
CDR3: CASSLGQGWTEAFF
D: -
V: TRBV7-9
size: -
J: TRBJ1-1